Sequencing of this TCR beta chain was carried out in a study of early stage breast cancer tumors. Germline CDR1 SGHTS, CDR2 YDEGEE. This CDR3 is built from 15 residues. V shed 0 bases and J shed 7 bases, with 14 bases lying between them. Clones were read by immunoSEQ multiplex PCR, and TCRdb kept only the in-frame ones, dropping some. The sample has about 58,000 clones, around three quarters seen once. This TCR derives from a person younger than 45 with breast cancer. The rearrangement links TRBV5-8 to TRBJ1-5, with no clear D. The sequenced sample was blood. For the CDR3, the DNA is TGTGCCAGCAGCTTGGCGGGGTTTGCGGGACAGCCCCAGCATTTT. Amino acid sequence: CASSLAGFAGQPQHF.